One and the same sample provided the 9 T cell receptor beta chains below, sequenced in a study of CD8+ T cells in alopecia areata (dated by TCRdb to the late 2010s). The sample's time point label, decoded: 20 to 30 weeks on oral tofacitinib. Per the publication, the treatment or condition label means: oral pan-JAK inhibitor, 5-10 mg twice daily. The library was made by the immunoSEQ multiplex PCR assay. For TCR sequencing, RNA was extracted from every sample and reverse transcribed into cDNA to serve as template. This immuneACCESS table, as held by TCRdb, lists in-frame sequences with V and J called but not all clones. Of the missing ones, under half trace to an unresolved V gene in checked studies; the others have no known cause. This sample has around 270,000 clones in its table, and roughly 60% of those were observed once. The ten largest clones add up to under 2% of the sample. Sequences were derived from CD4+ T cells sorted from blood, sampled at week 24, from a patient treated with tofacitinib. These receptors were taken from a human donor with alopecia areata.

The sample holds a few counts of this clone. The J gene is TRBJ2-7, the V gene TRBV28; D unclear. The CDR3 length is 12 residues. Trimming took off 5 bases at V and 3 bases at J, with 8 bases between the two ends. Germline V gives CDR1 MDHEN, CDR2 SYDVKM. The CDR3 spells CASSLLDYEQYF. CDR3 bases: TGTGCCAGCAGTCTTCTAGACTACGAGCAGTACTTC. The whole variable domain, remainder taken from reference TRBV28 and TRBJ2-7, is DVKVTQSSRYLVKRTGEKVFLECVQDMDHENMFWYRQDPGLGLRLIYFSYDVKMKEKGDIPEGYSVSREKKERFSLILESASTNQTSMYLCASSLLDYEQYFGPGTRLTVT.

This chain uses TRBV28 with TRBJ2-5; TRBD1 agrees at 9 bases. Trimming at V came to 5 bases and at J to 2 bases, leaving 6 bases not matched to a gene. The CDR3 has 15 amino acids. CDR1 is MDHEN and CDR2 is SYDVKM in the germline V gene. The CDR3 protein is CASSTPGTGQETQYF. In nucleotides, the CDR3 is TGTGCCAGCAGTACACCCGGGACAGGGCAAGAGACCCAGTACTTC.

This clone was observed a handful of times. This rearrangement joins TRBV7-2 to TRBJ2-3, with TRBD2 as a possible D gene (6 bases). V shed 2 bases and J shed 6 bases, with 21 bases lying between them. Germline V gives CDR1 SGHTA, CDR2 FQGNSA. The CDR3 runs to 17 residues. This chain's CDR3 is CASSLYGTLTLGDTQYF. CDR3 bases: TGTGCCAGCAGCTTATACGGGACTCTCACCCTCGGCGATACGCAGTATTTT.

CDR3 bases: TGTGCCAGCAGCGAGCGAAGGTGGGATACGCAGTATTTT. Its protein is CASSERRWDTQYF. The V gene is TRBV27, the J gene TRBJ2-3; the D is unclear. Per the germline V gene, CDR1 is MNHEY and CDR2 is SMNVEV (reference sequence). This CDR3 region has 13 residues. Trimming left V 6 bases short and J 6 bases short, with 13 bases between.

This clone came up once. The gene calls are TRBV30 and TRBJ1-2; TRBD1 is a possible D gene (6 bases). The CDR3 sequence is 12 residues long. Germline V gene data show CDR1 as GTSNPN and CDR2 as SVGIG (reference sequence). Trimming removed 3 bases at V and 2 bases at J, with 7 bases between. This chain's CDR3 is CAWRDRNYGYTF. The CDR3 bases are TGTGCCTGGAGGGACAGAAACTATGGCTACACCTTC.

DNA of the CDR3: TGCAGCGCCCATGCGAGGGGCAATGATCCCGGGGAGCTGTTTTTT. Its translation is CSAHARGNDPGELFF. The chain couples TRBV29-1 to TRBJ2-2; D possibly uses TRBD1 or TRBD2 (5 bases each). V lost 7 bases and J lost 6, with 21 bases in between. CDR1 is SQVTM and CDR2 is ANQGSEA in the germline V gene. The length of the CDR3 is 15 residues.

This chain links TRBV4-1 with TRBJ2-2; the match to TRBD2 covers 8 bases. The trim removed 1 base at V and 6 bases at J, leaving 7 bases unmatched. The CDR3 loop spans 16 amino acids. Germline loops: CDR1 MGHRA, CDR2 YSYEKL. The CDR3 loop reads CASSQVPGGPPGELFF. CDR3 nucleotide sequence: TGCGCCAGCAGCCAAGTACCGGGGGGGCCGCCCGGGGAGCTGTTTTTT.

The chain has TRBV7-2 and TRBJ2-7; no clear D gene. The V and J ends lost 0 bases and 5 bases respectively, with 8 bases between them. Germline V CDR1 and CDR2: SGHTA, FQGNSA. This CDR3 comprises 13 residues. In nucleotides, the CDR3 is TGTGCCAGCAGCTTAGCGCTGGGGAACGAGCAGTACTTC. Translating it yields CASSLALGNEQYF.

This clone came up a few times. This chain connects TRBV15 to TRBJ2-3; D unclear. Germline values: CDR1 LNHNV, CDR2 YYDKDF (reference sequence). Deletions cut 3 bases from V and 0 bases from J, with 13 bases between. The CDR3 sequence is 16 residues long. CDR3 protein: CATSSPDPTSTDTQYF. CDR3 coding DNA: TGTGCCACCAGCAGTCCTGACCCTACTAGCACAGATACGCAGTATTTT.